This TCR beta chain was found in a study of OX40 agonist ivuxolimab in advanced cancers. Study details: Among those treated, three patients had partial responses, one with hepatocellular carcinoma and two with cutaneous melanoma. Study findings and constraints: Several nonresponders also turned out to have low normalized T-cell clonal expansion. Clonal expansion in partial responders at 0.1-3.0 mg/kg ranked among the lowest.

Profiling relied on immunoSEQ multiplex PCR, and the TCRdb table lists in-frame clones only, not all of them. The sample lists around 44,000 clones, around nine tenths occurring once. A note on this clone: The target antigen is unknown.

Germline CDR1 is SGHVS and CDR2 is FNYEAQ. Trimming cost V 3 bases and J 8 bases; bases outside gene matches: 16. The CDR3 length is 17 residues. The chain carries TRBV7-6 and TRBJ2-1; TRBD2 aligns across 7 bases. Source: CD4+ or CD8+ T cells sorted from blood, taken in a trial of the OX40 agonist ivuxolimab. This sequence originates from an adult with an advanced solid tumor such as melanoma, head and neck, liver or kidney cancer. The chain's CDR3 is CASSFNLGLVSSDEQFF. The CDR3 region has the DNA TGTGCCAGCAGCTTCAACCTCGGACTAGTTTCGTCGGATGAGCAGTTCTTC.